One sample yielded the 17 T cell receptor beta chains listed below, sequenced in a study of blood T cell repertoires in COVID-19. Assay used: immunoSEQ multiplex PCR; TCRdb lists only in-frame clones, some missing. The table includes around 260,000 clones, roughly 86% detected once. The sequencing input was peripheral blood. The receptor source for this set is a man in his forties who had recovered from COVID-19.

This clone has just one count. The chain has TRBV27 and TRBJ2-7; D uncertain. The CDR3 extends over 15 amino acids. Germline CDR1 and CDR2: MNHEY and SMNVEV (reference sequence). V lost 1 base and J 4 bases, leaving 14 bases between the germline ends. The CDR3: CASSLYPAKTYEQYF. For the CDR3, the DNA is TGTGCCAGCAGTTTATACCCAGCGAAGACGTACGAGCAGTACTTC.

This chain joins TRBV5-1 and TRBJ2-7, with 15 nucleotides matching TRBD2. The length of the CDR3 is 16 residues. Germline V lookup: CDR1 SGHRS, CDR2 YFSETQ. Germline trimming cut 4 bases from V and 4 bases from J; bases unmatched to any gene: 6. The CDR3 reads CASSLGLAGGRYEQYF. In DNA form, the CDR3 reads TGCGCCAGCAGCCTCGGACTAGCGGGAGGGCGATACGAGCAGTACTTC.

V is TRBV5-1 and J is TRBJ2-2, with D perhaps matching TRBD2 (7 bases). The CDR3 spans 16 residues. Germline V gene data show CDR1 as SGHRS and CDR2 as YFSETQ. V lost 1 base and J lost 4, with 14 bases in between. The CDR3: CASSLFSGGGTGELFF. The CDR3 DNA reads TGCGCCAGCAGCTTGTTTTCGGGGGGCGGCACCGGGGAGCTGTTTTTT.

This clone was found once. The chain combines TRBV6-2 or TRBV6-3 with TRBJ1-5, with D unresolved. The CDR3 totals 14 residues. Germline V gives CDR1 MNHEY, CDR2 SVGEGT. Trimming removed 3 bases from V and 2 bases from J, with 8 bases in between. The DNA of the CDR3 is TGTGCCAGCAGTTATACCGGTGGCAATCAGCCCCAGCATTTT. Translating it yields CASSYTGGNQPQHF.

The CDR3, as DNA: TGTGCCAGCAGTGACGGGACAGGGGTCCCTAGCACAGATACGCAGTATTTT. The encoded protein is CASSDGTGVPSTDTQYF. The chain joins TRBV25-1 to TRBJ2-3; 10 bases align to TRBD1. CDR1 MGHDK and CDR2 SYGVNS come from the germline V gene. J gave up 0 bases and V 3 bases, and 6 bases lay outside the gene matches. The CDR3 extends over 17 amino acids.

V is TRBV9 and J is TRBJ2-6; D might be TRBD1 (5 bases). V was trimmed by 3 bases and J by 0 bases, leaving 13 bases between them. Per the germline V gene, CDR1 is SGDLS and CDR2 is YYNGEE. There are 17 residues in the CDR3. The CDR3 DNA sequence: TGTGCCAGCAGCGACCCCAGGGCGAGCTCTGGGGCCAACGTCCTGACTTTC. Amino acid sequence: CASSDPRASSGANVLTF.

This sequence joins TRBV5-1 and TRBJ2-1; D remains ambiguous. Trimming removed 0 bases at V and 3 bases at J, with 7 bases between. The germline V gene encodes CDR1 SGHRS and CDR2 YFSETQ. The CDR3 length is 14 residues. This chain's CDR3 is CASSLDGLYNEQFF. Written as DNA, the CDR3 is TGCGCCAGCAGCTTGGATGGGCTCTACAATGAGCAGTTCTTC.

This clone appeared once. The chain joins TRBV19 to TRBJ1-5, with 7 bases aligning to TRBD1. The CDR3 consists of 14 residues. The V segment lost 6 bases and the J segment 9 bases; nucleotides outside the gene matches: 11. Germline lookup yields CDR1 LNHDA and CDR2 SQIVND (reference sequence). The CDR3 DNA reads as TGTGCCAGTAGCTGGACAGGTGACGGTCGGCCCCAGCATTTT. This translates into CASSWTGDGRPQHF.

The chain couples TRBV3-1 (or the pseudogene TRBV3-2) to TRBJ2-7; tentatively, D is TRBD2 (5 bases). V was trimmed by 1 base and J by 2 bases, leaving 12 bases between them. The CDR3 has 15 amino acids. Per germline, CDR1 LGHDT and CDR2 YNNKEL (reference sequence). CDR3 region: CASSQAAGPTYEQYF. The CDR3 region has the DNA TGTGCCAGCAGCCAAGCGGCGGGCCCGACCTACGAGCAGTACTTC.

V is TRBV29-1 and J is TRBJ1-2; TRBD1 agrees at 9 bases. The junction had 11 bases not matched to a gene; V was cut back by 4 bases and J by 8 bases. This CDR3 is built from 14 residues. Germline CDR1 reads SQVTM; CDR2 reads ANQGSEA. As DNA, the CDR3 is TGCAGCGTTGCAGTGGTGGACAGGGGAGGAGGCTACACCTTC. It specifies CSVAVVDRGGGYTF.

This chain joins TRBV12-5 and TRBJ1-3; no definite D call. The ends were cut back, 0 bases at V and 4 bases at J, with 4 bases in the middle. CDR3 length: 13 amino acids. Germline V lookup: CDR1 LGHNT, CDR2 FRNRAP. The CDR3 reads CASGLVGGNTIYF. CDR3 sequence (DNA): TGTGCTAGTGGTTTGGTGGGCGGAAACACCATATATTTT.

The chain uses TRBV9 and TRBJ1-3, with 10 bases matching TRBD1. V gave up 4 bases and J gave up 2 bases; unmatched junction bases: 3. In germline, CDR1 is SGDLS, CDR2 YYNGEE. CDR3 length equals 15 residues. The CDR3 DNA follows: TGTGCCAGCAGCTACGGGACAGGGGCTGGAAACACCATATATTTT. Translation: CASSYGTGAGNTIYF.

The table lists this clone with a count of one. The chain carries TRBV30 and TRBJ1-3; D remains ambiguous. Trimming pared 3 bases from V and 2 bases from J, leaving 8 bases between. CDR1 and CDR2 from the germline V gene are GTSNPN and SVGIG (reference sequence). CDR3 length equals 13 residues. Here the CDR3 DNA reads TGTGCCTGGAGCAGTAACGCTGGAAACACCATATATTTT. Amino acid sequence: CAWSSNAGNTIYF.

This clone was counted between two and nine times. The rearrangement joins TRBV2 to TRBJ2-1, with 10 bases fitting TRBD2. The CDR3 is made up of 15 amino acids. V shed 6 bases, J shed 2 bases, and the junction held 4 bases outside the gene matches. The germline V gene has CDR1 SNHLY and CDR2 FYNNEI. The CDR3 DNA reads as TGTGCCAGCAGACTAGCGGGGATAACCTACAATGAGCAGTTCTTC. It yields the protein CASRLAGITYNEQFF.

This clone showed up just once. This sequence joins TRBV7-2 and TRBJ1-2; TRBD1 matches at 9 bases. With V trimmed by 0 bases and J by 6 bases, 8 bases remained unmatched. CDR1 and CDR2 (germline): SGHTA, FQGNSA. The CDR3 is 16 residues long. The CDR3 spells CASSLAPDRGWDGYTF. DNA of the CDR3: TGTGCCAGCAGCTTAGCACCGGACAGGGGTTGGGATGGCTACACCTTC.

In nucleotides, the CDR3 is TGTGCCAGCGGAGTAGTCCGAGAGACCCAGTACTTC. Its translation is CASGVVRETQYF. This sequence joins TRBV10-3 and TRBJ2-5, with D unresolved. Deletions cut 10 bases from V and 4 bases from J, with 13 bases between. CDR1 and CDR2 (germline): ENHRY, SYGVKD. The CDR3 spans 12 residues.

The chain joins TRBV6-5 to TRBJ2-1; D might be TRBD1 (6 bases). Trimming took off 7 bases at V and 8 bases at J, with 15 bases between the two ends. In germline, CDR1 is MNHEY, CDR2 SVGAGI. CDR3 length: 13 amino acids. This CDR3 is CASKNRDIDEQFF. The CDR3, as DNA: TGTGCCAGCAAGAACCGGGACATAGATGAGCAGTTCTTC.